Below are 29 T cell receptor beta chains sequenced from a single sample in a study of blood T cell repertoires in COVID-19. Data came from immunoSEQ multiplex PCR; TCRdb stores just in-frame clones and leaves some out. The sample shows about 200,000 clones, 70% to 90% of them seen only once. Sequencing was done on a sample of peripheral blood. Every receptor here comes from a human donor with active or convalescent COVID-19. The donor label of this sample is uncertain.

This clone was counted once. This sequence joins TRBV27 and TRBJ2-7, with D perhaps matching TRBD1 (5 bases). The germline V gene has CDR1 MNHEY and CDR2 SMNVEV (reference sequence). V lost 3 bases and J lost 3, with 6 bases in between. The CDR3 has 12 amino acids. CDR3 protein: CASSFQGYEQYF. DNA of the CDR3: TGTGCCAGCAGTTTTCAGGGCTACGAGCAGTACTTC.

The chain uses TRBV19 and TRBJ2-5; possible D gene TRBD2, 5 bases. The CDR3 loop spans 16 amino acids. CDR1 LNHDA and CDR2 SQIVND come from the germline V gene (reference sequence). V lost 7 bases and J 6 bases, leaving 24 bases between the germline ends. DNA for the CDR3: TGTGCCAGTACCCCCCCGGGCCGCGGGCGCGAAAAGACCCAGTACTTC. As protein: CASTPPGRGREKTQYF.

The chain combines TRBV29-1 with TRBJ2-7; a possible D gene is TRBD1 (6 bases). Germline CDR1 is SQVTM and CDR2 is ANQGSEA. The CDR3 consists of 14 residues. V lost 7 bases and J lost 0, with 16 bases in between. CDR3 sequence reads: CSASRDTNSYEQYF. The CDR3 bases are TGCAGCGCTAGTAGGGACACTAACTCCTACGAGCAGTACTTC.

The rearrangement uses TRBV6-5 and TRBJ2-7; D not resolved. Trimming cost V 7 bases and J 3 bases, with 7 bases left between them. Germline values: CDR1 MNHEY, CDR2 SVGAGI. The CDR3 has 11 amino acids. In nucleotides, the CDR3 is TGTGCCAGCATTCTATTCTACGAGCAGTACTTC. The encoded protein is CASILFYEQYF.

This chain links TRBV27 with TRBJ2-7; D perhaps matches TRBD1 (6 bases). CDR3 length: 14 residues. Germline assignment: CDR1 MNHEY and CDR2 SMNVEV (reference sequence). Trimming removed 6 bases at V and 0 bases at J, with 12 bases between. The CDR3 protein is CASSRDRISYEQYF. The CDR3 nucleotides are TGTGCCAGCAGCCGAGACAGGATCTCCTACGAGCAGTACTTC.

CDR3 protein: CASRTEYEQFF. As DNA, the CDR3 is TGTGCCAGTAGGACAGAATATGAGCAGTTCTTC. The chain uses TRBV19 and TRBJ2-1, with a possible D match to TRBD1 (5 bases). This CDR3 region has 11 residues. Germline V lookup: CDR1 LNHDA, CDR2 SQIVND (reference sequence). Trimming took 6 bases from V and 8 from J, leaving 8 bases between them.

This chain uses TRBV27 with TRBJ2-3; D uncertain. In germline, CDR1 is MNHEY, CDR2 SMNVEV (reference sequence). Trimming stripped 8 bases from V and 0 bases from J, with 18 bases between. This CDR3 contains 16 residues. The CDR3 nucleotides read TGTGCCAGCGCCAATCATGAGCTTTTTAGCACAGATACGCAGTATTTT. Translating it yields CASANHELFSTDTQYF.

This chain uses TRBV7-6 with TRBJ2-2; TRBD2 is a possible D gene (5 bases). The CDR3 is 15 amino acids. Trimming pared 2 bases from V and 10 bases from J, leaving 17 bases between. CDR1 and CDR2 (germline): SGHVS, FNYEAQ. The CDR3 reads CASSLIGRAGEELFF. The CDR3 DNA sequence: TGTGCCAGCAGCTTAATTGGACGGGCCGGGGAGGAGCTGTTTTTT.

The rearrangement joins TRBV6-5 to TRBJ1-1; a possible D gene is TRBD1 (5 bases). Between the trimmed V and J ends, which lost 10 bases and 1 base, there was a span of 16 bases. Per germline, CDR1 MNHEY and CDR2 SVGAGI. The CDR3 is made up of 14 amino acids. The CDR3 region is CATEWGSQNTEAFF. The CDR3 DNA follows: TGTGCCACCGAGTGGGGCAGTCAGAACACTGAAGCTTTCTTT.

The V gene is TRBV6-6, the J gene TRBJ1-4; D unresolved. This CDR3 comprises 15 residues. Trimming stripped 2 bases from V and 3 bases from J, with 10 bases between. Germline assignment: CDR1 MNHNY and CDR2 SVGAGI (reference sequence). The CDR3 spells CASSYGQVPNEKLFF. In DNA, the CDR3 is TGTGCCAGCAGTTACGGCCAGGTACCTAATGAAAAACTGTTTTTT.

The V gene is TRBV7-9, the J gene TRBJ2-6; possible D gene TRBD1, 5 bases. Between the trimmed V and J ends, which lost 4 bases and 0 bases, there was a span of 16 bases. Germline-derived CDR1 and CDR2 are SEHNR and FQNEAQ (reference sequence). The CDR3 spans 18 residues. The CDR3 DNA reads TGTGCCAGCAGCTCGACAGAAAGCTCGAGCTCTGGGGCCAACGTCCTGACTTTC. Translation: CASSSTESSSSGANVLTF.

The chain employs TRBV6-5 and TRBJ1-1; 7 bases agree with TRBD1. Germline V gives CDR1 MNHEY, CDR2 SVGAGI. CDR3 length: 14 amino acids. V gave up 8 bases and J gave up 4 bases; unmatched junction bases: 10. The CDR3: CASRRAGGFTEAFF. DNA of the CDR3: TGTGCCAGCCGCCGTGCAGGGGGTTTCACTGAAGCTTTCTTT.

The chain couples TRBV6-2 or TRBV6-3 to TRBJ1-5; possibly TRBD1 for D (6 bases). Germline CDR1 MNHEY, CDR2 SVGEGT. V gave up 0 bases and J gave up 4 bases, with 13 bases separating them. CDR3 length: 16 residues. CDR3 amino acids: CASSYSEGEQNQPQHF. The CDR3 bases are TGTGCCAGCAGTTACTCCGAGGGGGAACAAAATCAGCCCCAGCATTTT.

This rearrangement joins TRBV9 to TRBJ1-1; no clear D. V gave up 0 bases and J gave up 7 bases, with 13 bases separating them. Looked up from germline, CDR1 is SGDLS and CDR2 is YYNGEE. CDR3 length: 14 amino acids. CDR3 nucleotides: TGTGCCAGCAGCGTAGGAGGGCCGAACGTTGAAGCTTTCTTT. It yields the protein CASSVGGPNVEAFF.

The chain carries TRBV5-1 and TRBJ2-5; 9 nucleotides align to TRBD1. The germline V gene encodes CDR1 SGHRS and CDR2 YFSETQ. With 4 bases clipped from V and 0 bases from J, the junction kept 7 bases outside the gene matches. This CDR3 has 16 residues. CDR3 in amino acids: CASSPSTGGHQETQYF. The CDR3 DNA is TGCGCCAGCAGCCCATCGACAGGGGGTCACCAAGAGACCCAGTACTTC.

This clone was detected once. The rearrangement uses TRBV3-1 (or the pseudogene TRBV3-2) and TRBJ2-7, with D tentatively TRBD1 (5 bases). The CDR3 is made up of 22 amino acids. Trimming removed 0 bases at V and 3 bases at J, with 33 bases between. The germline CDR1 and CDR2 sequences are LGHDT and YNNKEL (reference sequence). The CDR3 reads CASSQDRSYHGQGKGILYEQYF. The CDR3 DNA reads as TGTGCCAGCAGCCAAGATCGATCTTACCACGGGCAGGGAAAAGGTATACTCTACGAGCAGTACTTC.

The rearrangement joins TRBV11-2 to TRBJ2-2, with TRBD2 matching 10 bases. Germline lookup yields CDR1 SGHAT and CDR2 FQNNGV. V trimming: 2 bases; J trimming: 6 bases; junction bases outside the gene matches: 0. This CDR3 contains 14 residues. The CDR3 DNA follows: TGTGCCAGCAGCTTAAGCGGGAGGGCCGGGGAGCTGTTTTTT. It specifies CASSLSGRAGELFF.

V gene TRBV10-1 combines with J gene TRBJ2-7; 8 bases are a match to TRBD1. This CDR3 is built from 13 residues. CDR1 is WNHNN and CDR2 is SYGVQD in the germline V gene (reference sequence). The V and J ends lost 10 bases and 4 bases, in that order; junction bases with no gene match: 9. The CDR3 loop reads CATQDRGVYEQYF. The CDR3 nucleotides are TGCGCCACACAAGACAGGGGAGTGTACGAGCAGTACTTC.

The chain is built from TRBV3-1 (or the pseudogene TRBV3-2) and TRBJ1-3, with D hard to call. The V gene's germline CDR1 is LGHDT and CDR2 YNNKEL (reference sequence). Trimming took off 1 base at V and 0 bases at J, with 16 bases between the two ends. The CDR3 totals 18 residues. The CDR3, as DNA: TGTGCCAGCAGCCAAGGTATGGCTGGGCTATCCTCTGGAAACACCATATATTTT. This encodes CASSQGMAGLSSGNTIYF.

The CDR3 DNA is TGTGCCAGCAGCTTGCGGGCACTAGCGAATGAGCAGTTCTTC. This codes for CASSLRALANEQFF. This chain uses TRBV7-8 with TRBJ2-1; 7 nucleotides line up with TRBD2. Germline V gives CDR1 SGHVS, CDR2 FQNEAQ. This CDR3 has 14 amino acids. The trim removed 3 bases at V and 7 bases at J, leaving 6 bases unmatched.

The CDR3 reads CASSPEVGEGLDNEQFF. The CDR3, as DNA: TGTGCCAGCAGCCCGGAGGTGGGGGAGGGCTTGGACAATGAGCAGTTCTTC. The rearrangement uses TRBV5-6 and TRBJ2-1; 7 bases align to TRBD2. Germline V gives CDR1 SGHDT, CDR2 YYEEEE. The ends lost 4 bases at V and 5 bases at J; junction bases unmatched: 15. The CDR3 contains 17 residues.

The rearrangement links TRBV28 to TRBJ2-5; a possible D gene is TRBD2 (5 bases). Germline V gene lookup returns CDR1 MDHEN and CDR2 SYDVKM. Between the trimmed V and J ends, which lost 6 bases and 7 bases, there was a span of 24 bases. CDR3 length: 16 amino acids. The CDR3 bases are TGTGCCAGCAGCTCTACCGGACTGGTCCGCGTCGGGACCCAGTACTTC. Translation gives CASSSTGLVRVGTQYF.

This chain joins TRBV7-2 and TRBJ2-3; D may be TRBD2 (5 bases). Germline CDR1 reads SGHTA; CDR2 reads FQGNSA. The CDR3 totals 14 residues. Between the trimmed V and J ends, which lost 1 base and 6 bases, there was a span of 11 bases. The CDR3 loop reads CASSLGGPGDTQYF. The CDR3 DNA follows: TGTGCCAGCAGCTTAGGAGGGCCCGGGGATACGCAGTATTTT.

The J gene is TRBJ2-3, the V gene TRBV7-8; TRBD1 matches 11 bases. This CDR3 has 16 amino acids. The V gene end was trimmed by 4 bases and the J gene end by 4 bases; junction bases not matched to a gene: 7. CDR1 is SGHVS and CDR2 is FQNEAQ in the germline V gene. Here the CDR3 DNA reads TGTGCCAGCAGCTGGGGACAGGGGGGTACCCCAGATACGCAGTATTTT. Amino acid sequence: CASSWGQGGTPDTQYF.

In nucleotides, the CDR3 is TGTGCCAGCAGCCGAGGCTCTGGACAGTCCTACGAGCAGTACTTC. As protein: CASSRGSGQSYEQYF. The chain is built from TRBV3-1 (or the pseudogene TRBV3-2) and TRBJ2-7; TRBD1 might be the D (6 bases). Looked up from germline, CDR1 is LGHDT and CDR2 is YNNKEL (reference sequence). The V end lost 4 bases, the J end lost 1 base, and 14 bases lay between the germline ends. The CDR3 spans 15 residues.

The chain links TRBV21-1 to TRBJ2-1; TRBD2, as called in the table, went unchecked against the DNA. TRBV21-1 is flagged as a pseudogene. This CDR3 spans 11 amino acids. Written as DNA, the CDR3 is TGTGCCAGCAGCAAAGTCGTCTGGGGGGTCTTC. Protein sequence: CASSKVVWGVF.

CDR3 amino acids: CASSLQQGGTYGYTF. In DNA, the CDR3 is TGTGCCAGCAGCTTACAACAGGGTGGGACCTATGGCTACACCTTC. The rearrangement joins TRBV7-2 to TRBJ1-2; tentatively, D is TRBD1 (6 bases). The CDR3 is 15 residues long. V lost 2 bases, J lost 4 bases, and 14 bases lay in between. The V gene's germline CDR1 is SGHTA and CDR2 FQGNSA.

The rearrangement uses TRBV28 and TRBJ1-1; 7 nucleotides align to TRBD1. The CDR3 is 15 amino acids. V dropped 5 bases and J dropped 3; count of bases not matched to a gene: 9. Germline loops: CDR1 MDHEN, CDR2 SYDVKM. The CDR3 sequence: CASSLQGGWDTEAFF. The CDR3 region has the DNA TGTGCCAGCAGTCTACAAGGGGGCTGGGACACTGAAGCTTTCTTT.

The chain recombines TRBV30 with TRBJ1-3; possibly TRBD1 for D (6 bases). V was trimmed by 5 bases and J by 1 base, leaving 15 bases between them. The germline V gene has CDR1 GTSNPN and CDR2 SVGIG (reference sequence). The CDR3 has 15 amino acids. In nucleotides, the CDR3 is TGTGCCTGGTCCTCGACAGGCTCATCTGGAAACACCATATATTTT. Translated: CAWSSTGSSGNTIYF.